This is a list of T cell receptor beta chains from one sample in a study of CD8+CD57+ T cells in acquired aplastic anemia. TCRdb reanalysed the reads using MiXCR and keeps one entry per CDR3 protein. Among 270,000 or so distinct CDR3 sequences, approximately 80% were seen once, and the ten largest hold about 41%. Specimen: sorted CD4+, CD8+, or CD8+CD57+ T cells (not recorded which) from PBMCs. The receptors derive from a human donor with aplastic anemia. CDR3s include the opening cysteine and the closing phenylalanine or tryptophan. The D gene is left open where the match is weak. Clone size is stated in some rows and not others, as once, few, many or a class when expanded.

V gene,clone size,J gene,D gene,CDR3 protein,CDR3 DNA
TRBV7-4,.,TRBJ2-3,.,CASSLAGTRSTQYF,TGTGCCAGCAGCTTAGCGGGAACTCGCAGTACGCAGTATTTT
TRBV20-1,.,TRBJ2-2,TRBD1,CSASARDRGRDGELFF,TGCAGTGCTAGCGCCCGGGACAGGGGACGAGACGGGGAGCTGTTTTTT
TRBV5-1,.,TRBJ2-3,.,CASSFTSTMRQYF,TGTGCCAGCAGCTTTACTAGCACAATGAGGCAGTATTTT
TRBV19,.,TRBJ2-1,.,CASSIAGAAYNEQFF,TGTGCCAGTAGTATAGCTGGCGCTGCCTACAATGAGCAGTTCTTC
TRBV7-8,.,TRBJ2-3,.,CASGKGGADTTHF,TGTGCCAGCGGGAAAGGGGGAGCTGACACTACGCATTTT
TRBV4-2,.,TRBJ1-5,.,CASSQGGLGRQPQHF,TGTGCCAGCAGCCAGGGTGGATTAGGACGTCAGCCCCAGCATTTT
TRBV9,.,TRBJ2-2,.,CASSTSGRVGELFF,TGTGCCAGCAGTACATCAGGGAGAGTTGGGGAGCTGTTTTTT
TRBV9,.,TRBJ1-1,.,CASSGDPAVFNSQAFF,TGTGCCAGCAGCGGCGACCCCGCCGTCTTTAACTCACAAGCTTTCTTT
TRBV7-8,.,TRBJ2-3,TRBD2,CASSFPGGGDRDSQYF,TGTGCCAGCAGCTTCCCGGGAGGCGGCGATAGGGATTCGCAGTATTTT
TRBV7-9,.,TRBJ2-5,.,CASSQDRRQDADSF,TGCGCCAGCAGCCAAGATCGGAGACAAGACGCCGATTCCTTC
TRBV5-4,once,TRBJ1-2,.,CASSLAGRGLDYGYTF,TGTGCCAGCAGCTTAGCGGGTAGGGGCTTGGACTATGGCTACACCTTC
TRBV5-5,.,TRBJ2-3,TRBD1,CASSFLGTGAVTDTQYF,TGTGCCAGCAGCTTCTTGGGGACAGGGGCCGTCACAGATACGCAGTATTTT
TRBV29-1,few,TRBJ2-7,.,CSVSEPIEQYF,TGCAGCGTCTCCGAACCCATCGAGCAGTACTTC
TRBV11-1,.,TRBJ2-3,TRBD2,CASGGTIADTDTQYF,TGTGCCAGCGGCGGGACTATAGCGGACACAGATACGCAGTATTTT
TRBV11-2,.,TRBJ1-2,.,CASSLWLGREISYGYTF,TGTGCCAGCAGCTTATGGTTGGGGCGAGAGATTAGCTATGGCTACACCTTC
TRBV7-8,.,TRBJ2-6,.,CASSLAGGPDTKFLTF,TGTGCCAGCAGCTTAGCGGGAGGTCCCGATACGAAGTTTCTGACTTTC
TRBV6-6,once,TRBJ2-7,.,CASSLEAYPSYEQYF,TGTGCCAGCAGCTTAGAGGCATACCCCTCCTACGAGCAGTACTTC
TRBV7-9,.,TRBJ1-6,.,CASSGEGKVGSSKLHF,TGTGCCAGCAGCGGGGAGGGCAAAGTTGGTTCGTCCAAACTCCACTTT
TRBV7-9,.,TRBJ1-2,.,CASSPDGGRTDAHTF,TGTGCCAGCAGCCCGGATGGCGGCCGCACCGATGCGCACACCTTC
TRBV9,once,TRBJ2-3,.,CASSVYQADTQYF,TGTGCCAGCAGCGTCTATCAGGCTGATACGCAGTATTTT
TRBV20-1,.,TRBJ2-7,.,CSARDGYGQYF,TGCAGTGCTAGAGACGGGTACGGGCAGTACTTC
TRBV9,.,TRBJ2-3,.,CASSDGSAAQYYF,TGTGCCAGCAGCGACGGATCAGCAGCGCAGTATTATTTT
TRBV7-9,.,TRBJ1-1,.,CASSLAGGMRPSTFF,TGTGCCAGCAGCTTAGCGGGAGGGATGAGACCCAGTACTTTCTTT
TRBV7-8,.,TRBJ2-1,.,CASSLGPRGADTQQFF,TGTGCCAGCAGCCTCGGTCCCAGGGGGGCAGATACGCAGCAGTTCTTC
TRBV7-9,.,TRBJ2-3,.,CASSLARGPDSQYF,TGTGCCAGCAGCTTAGCGAGAGGTCCCGATAGCCAGTATTTT
TRBV29-1,.,TRBJ2-7,.,CSVRLTGYEQYF,TGCAGCGTTCGACTAACCGGCTACGAGCAGTACTTC
TRBV19,.,TRBJ1-2,.,CASSMTGGADNEHTF,TGTGCCAGTAGTATGACAGGCGGCGCCGACAATGAGCACACCTTC
TRBV10-3,.,TRBJ2-2,TRBD1,CAIRPGGNTGELFF,TGTGCCATCAGGCCAGGGGGCAACACCGGGGAGCTGTTTTTT
TRBV2,.,TRBJ1-1,TRBD1,CASSKDRDTEAFF,TGTGCCAGCAGTAAAGACAGGGACACTGAAGCTTTCTTT
TRBV7-3,.,TRBJ2-1,TRBD1,CASSLTGGGTEAFQFF,TGTGCCAGCAGCCTCACAGGGGGCGGGACTGAAGCTTTCCAGTTCTTC
TRBV7-2,once,TRBJ2-3,TRBD1,CASSLGQGSNTQYF,TGTGCCAGCAGCTTAGGACAGGGCTCAAACACGCAGTACTTT
TRBV11-2,.,TRBJ1-2,TRBD1,CASSSEYRGLDYGYTF,TGTGCCAGCAGCTCGGAGTACAGGGGCTTGGACTATGGCTACACCTTC
TRBV5-4,.,TRBJ1-5,.,CASSFSSGNQPQHF,TGTGCCAGCAGCTTTTCTAGCGGCAATCAGCCCCAGCATTTT
TRBV5-4,.,TRBJ1-5,TRBD1,CASSQGGGNGPQHF,TGTGCCAGCAGCCAGGGGGGCGGCAACGGGCCCCAGCATTTT
TRBV7-3,.,TRBJ1-1,.,CASSLDPTEDQVSFF,TGTGCTAGCAGCTTAGACCCGACAGAGGACCAGGTATCTTTCTTT
TRBV5-1,.,TRBJ2-2,.,CASKPRGLPNTGELFF,TGTGCCAGCAAACCCCGGGGACTTCCAAACACCGGGGAGCTGTTTTTT
TRBV11-1,.,TRBJ2-3,.,CASGHDDSYTQYF,TGTGCCAGCGGCCACGACGACTCCTATACGCAGTATTTT
TRBV7-9,.,TRBJ2-5,.,CASSPAPGDHTATHF,TGTGCCAGCAGCCCAGCGCCAGGGGATCACACAGCTACGCACTTC
TRBV7-8,.,TRBJ2-3,.,CASSFDPDDTAHF,TGTGCCAGCAGCTTTGATCCAGACGATACAGCCCATTTT
TRBV20-1,.,TRBJ2-1,.,CSARYGGWGPYNEQFF,TGCAGTGCTAGGTATGGCGGATGGGGGCCCTACAATGAGCAGTTCTTC
TRBV7-2,once,TRBJ2-3,TRBD2,CASSLETSGGGIVQYF,TGTGCCAGCAGCTTAGAGACTAGCGGGGGGGGAATAGTCCAGTATTTT
TRBV9,.,TRBJ2-1,TRBD2,CASSSGGGSRKEQQFF,TGTGCCAGCAGCTCGGGGGGGGGAAGCCGCAAGGAGCAGCAGTTCTTC
TRBV20-1,.,TRBJ2-3,TRBD2,CSARPPPQASGVLDTQYF,TGCAGTGCTAGGCCCCCTCCACAAGCTAGCGGGGTCCTGGATACGCAGTATTTT
TRBV7-9,.,TRBJ2-5,.,CASSRGVQETQYF,TGTGCCAGTAGTCGGGGAGTGCAAGAGACCCAGTACTTC
TRBV2,.,TRBJ2-2,.,CASSVAGRATAEVFF,TGTGCCAGCAGCGTCGCGGGGCGAGCGACCGCTGAGGTGTTTTTT
TRBV4-3,.,TRBJ2-1,TRBD2,CASNLRTSGSSNEQFF,TGCGCCAGCAATCTCAGGACTAGCGGGAGCAGCAATGAGCAGTTCTTC
TRBV7-6,.,TRBJ2-1,TRBD1,CASSSVDRGRTSNEQFF,TGTGCCAGCAGCTCAGTCGACAGGGGACGAACCTCCAATGAGCAGTTCTTC
TRBV9,.,TRBJ1-4,.,CASGAAADIHENVFF,TGTGCCAGCGGAGCAGCTGCGGACATTCACGAAAACGTGTTTTTT
TRBV2,.,TRBJ2-1,.,CASGQGGGNAQDEQSF,TGTGCCAGCGGCCAGGGGGGCGGAAATGCGCAGGATGAGCAGTCATTC
TRBV7-4,.,TRBJ2-1,.,CASSTEVTEAFFGQFF,.
TRBV15,.,TRBJ2-3,.,CASSNRGIHEQYF,TGTGCCAGCAGTAATAGGGGGATCCATGAGCAGTATTTT
TRBV25-1,.,TRBJ2-7,TRBD1,CASSAPISTGVSYEQYF,TGTGCCAGCAGTGCACCTATTTCGACAGGGGTCTCCTACGAGCAGTACTTC
TRBV10-3,.,TRBJ1-5,.,CAIRGEGDQPQHF,TGTGCCATCAGGGGGGAGGGAGATCAGCCCCAGCATTTT
TRBV19,.,TRBJ1-6,.,CASRQGPSGSPLHF,TGTGCCAGTAGGCAGGGTCCAAGTGGCTCACCCCTCCACTTT